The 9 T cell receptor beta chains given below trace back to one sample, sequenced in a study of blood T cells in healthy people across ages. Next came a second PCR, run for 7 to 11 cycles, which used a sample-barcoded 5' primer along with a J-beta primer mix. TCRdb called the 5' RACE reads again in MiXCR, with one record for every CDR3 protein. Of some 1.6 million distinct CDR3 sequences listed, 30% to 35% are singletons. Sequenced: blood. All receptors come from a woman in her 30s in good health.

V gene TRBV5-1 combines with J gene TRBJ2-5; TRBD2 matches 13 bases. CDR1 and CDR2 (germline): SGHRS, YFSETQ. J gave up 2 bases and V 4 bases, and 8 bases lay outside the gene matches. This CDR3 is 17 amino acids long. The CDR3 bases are TGCGCCAGCAGCCCCAGGACTAGCGGGGGCTCTCAAGAGACCCAGTACTTC. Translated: CASSPRTSGGSQETQYF.

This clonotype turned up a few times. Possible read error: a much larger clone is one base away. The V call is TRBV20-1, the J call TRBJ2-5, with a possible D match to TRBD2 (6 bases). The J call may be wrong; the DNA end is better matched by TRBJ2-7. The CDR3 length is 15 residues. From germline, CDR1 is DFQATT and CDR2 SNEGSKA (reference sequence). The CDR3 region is CSARDRRGTSCEQYF. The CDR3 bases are TGCAGTGCTAGAGATAGACGCGGGACGTCCTGCGAGCAGTACTTC.

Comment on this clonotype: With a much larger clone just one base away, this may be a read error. DNA of the CDR3: TGTGCCAGCAGTTTCGGGGTAGATACGCAGTATTTT. Residues: CASSFGVDTQYF. J is TRBJ2-3 and V is TRBV28; D may be TRBD2 (5 bases). Germline V gene data show CDR1 as MDHEN and CDR2 as SYDVKM. V gave up 3 bases and J gave up 5 bases, with 6 bases separating them. The CDR3 has 12 residues.

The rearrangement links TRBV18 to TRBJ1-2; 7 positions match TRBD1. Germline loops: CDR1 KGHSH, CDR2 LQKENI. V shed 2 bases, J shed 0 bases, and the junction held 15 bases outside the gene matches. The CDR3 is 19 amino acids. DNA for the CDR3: TGTGCCAGCTCACCAACAACGGGGACAGCGCCCGAGTCTAACTATGGCTACACCTTC. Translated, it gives CASSPTTGTAPESNYGYTF.

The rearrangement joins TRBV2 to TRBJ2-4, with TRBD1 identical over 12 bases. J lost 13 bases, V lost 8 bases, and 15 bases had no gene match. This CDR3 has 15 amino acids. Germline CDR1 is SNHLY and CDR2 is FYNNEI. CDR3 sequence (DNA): TGTGCCAGCTCACCAGGGACAGGGGGCGCGAGGGAGCAGTACTTC. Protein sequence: CASSPGTGGAREQYF.

The CDR3 reads CASSERLAGGRQAGAASTDTQYF. As DNA, the CDR3 is TGTGCCAGCAGTGAGCGACTAGCGGGGGGTCGGCAAGCAGGGGCAGCTAGCACAGATACGCAGTATTTT. The chain is built from TRBV25-1 and TRBJ2-3, with 13 nucleotides matching TRBD2. The CDR3 runs 23 residues. From germline, CDR1 is MGHDK and CDR2 SYGVNS. The junction had 21 bases not matched to a gene; V was cut back by 3 bases and J by 0 bases. The variable domain in full, completed from reference TRBV25-1 and TRBJ2-3, reads EADIYQTPRYLVIGTGKKITLECSQTMGHDKMYWYQQDPGMELHLIHYSYGVNSTEKGDLSSESTVSRIRTEHFPLTLESARPSHTSQYLCASSERLAGGRQAGAASTDTQYFGPGTRLTVL.

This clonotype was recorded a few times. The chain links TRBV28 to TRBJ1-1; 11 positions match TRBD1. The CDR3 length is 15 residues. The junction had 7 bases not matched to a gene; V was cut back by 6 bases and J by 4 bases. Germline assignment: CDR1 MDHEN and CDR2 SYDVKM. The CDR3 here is CASRGGQGESTEAFF. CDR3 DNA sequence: TGTGCCAGCAGAGGGGGACAGGGGGAGAGCACTGAAGCTTTCTTT. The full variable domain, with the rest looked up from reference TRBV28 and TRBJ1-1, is DVKVTQSSRYLVKRTGEKVFLECVQDMDHENMFWYRQDPGLGLRLIYFSYDVKMKEKGDIPEGYSVSREKKERFSLILESASTNQTSMYLCASRGGQGESTEAFFGQGTRLTVV.

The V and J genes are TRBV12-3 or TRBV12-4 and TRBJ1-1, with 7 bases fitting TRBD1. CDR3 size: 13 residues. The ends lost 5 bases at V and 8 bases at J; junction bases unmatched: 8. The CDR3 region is CASSPGGTEEAFF. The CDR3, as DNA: TGTGCCAGCAGTCCCGGGGGGACAGAAGAAGCTTTCTTT.

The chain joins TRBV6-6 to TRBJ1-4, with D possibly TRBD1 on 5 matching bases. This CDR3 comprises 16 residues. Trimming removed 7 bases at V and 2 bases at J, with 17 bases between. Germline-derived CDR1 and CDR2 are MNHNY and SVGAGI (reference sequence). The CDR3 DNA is TGTGCCAGCAACAGCCAGGGACCTGGTACTAATGAAAAACTGTTTTTT. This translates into CASNSQGPGTNEKLFF.